What follows are 22 T cell receptor beta chains derived from one specimen sequenced in a study of identical twins. TCRdb reanalysed the 5' RACE reads using MiXCR and keeps one entry per CDR3 protein. The table records fewer than 550,000 distinct CDR3 sequences, over 12% of them present only once. This sample was also put to use in a study of yellow fever vaccine responses in identical twins.

Input material: CD4+ T cells sorted from blood. These receptors were obtained from a woman between 18 and 29 years old in good health.

This chain uses TRBV6-1 with TRBJ2-1, with D tentatively TRBD1 (6 bases). There are 16 residues in the CDR3. Germline V gene lookup returns CDR1 MNHNS and CDR2 SASEGT. The ends were cut back, 4 bases at V and 8 bases at J, with 21 bases in the middle. CDR3 sequence: CASSGGQWVSLDEQFF. As DNA, the CDR3 is TGTGCCAGCAGTGGGGGGCAGTGGGTGTCTTTAGATGAGCAGTTCTTC.

The J gene is TRBJ2-6, the V gene TRBV7-7; D unclear. The CDR3 sequence is 15 residues long. Germline CDR1 reads SSHAT; CDR2 reads FNYEAQ (reference sequence). The V and J ends lost 5 bases and 0 bases respectively, with 8 bases between them. Here the CDR3 DNA reads TGTGCCAGCAGCCTCGACACCTCTGGGGCCAACGTCCTGACTTTC. It codes for CASSLDTSGANVLTF.

This rearrangement joins TRBV6-2 or TRBV6-3 to TRBJ2-5; 10 nucleotides align to TRBD2. Germline V gives CDR1 MNHEY, CDR2 SVGEGT. J gave up 3 bases and V 6 bases, and 10 bases lay outside the gene matches. The CDR3 extends over 16 amino acids. The CDR3 loop reads CASSHRRTSGKETQYF. Here the CDR3 DNA reads TGTGCCAGCAGCCATAGGCGGACTAGCGGAAAAGAGACCCAGTACTTC.

The chain carries TRBV11-2 and TRBJ2-3, with 9 bases aligning to TRBD2. The germline CDR1 and CDR2 sequences are SGHAT and FQNNGV. J was trimmed by 0 bases and V by 1 base; bases with no gene match: 5. This CDR3 comprises 17 residues. The CDR3 loop reads CASSLVATSGSTDTQYF. CDR3 DNA: TGTGCCAGCAGCTTAGTAGCAACTAGCGGGAGCACAGATACGCAGTATTTT.

The chain employs TRBV28 and TRBJ2-2, with 9 bases lining up with TRBD1. V gave up 7 bases and J gave up 5 bases; unmatched junction bases: 14. The CDR3 has 17 amino acids. Germline CDR1 and CDR2: MDHEN and SYDVKM. The CDR3 here is CASKRYSGTGSTGELFF. The CDR3 nucleotides read TGTGCCAGCAAAAGGTACTCCGGGACAGGGTCGACCGGGGAGCTGTTTTTT. The full variable domain, rest sourced from reference TRBV28 and TRBJ2-2, is DVKVTQSSRYLVKRTGEKVFLECVQDMDHENMFWYRQDPGLGLRLIYFSYDVKMKEKGDIPEGYSVSREKKERFSLILESASTNQTSMYLCASKRYSGTGSTGELFFGEGSRLTVL.

The table lists this clonotype with many counts. This chain links TRBV12-3 or TRBV12-4 with TRBJ2-3; 8 nucleotides align to TRBD2. The CDR3 runs 15 residues. V shed 4 bases, J shed 2 bases, and the junction held 5 bases outside the gene matches. CDR3: CASSSPGGITDTQYF. The CDR3, as DNA: TGTGCCAGCAGTTCCCCGGGGGGGATCACAGATACGCAGTATTTT.

This chain joins TRBV7-8 and TRBJ2-1; 13 bases line up with TRBD2. CDR1 SGHVS and CDR2 FQNEAQ come from the germline V gene. The CDR3 covers 19 residues. V dropped 2 bases and J dropped 3; count of bases not matched to a gene: 10. This chain's CDR3 is CASSLNPRLAGGVYNEQFF. Written as DNA, the CDR3 is TGTGCCAGCAGCTTAAATCCCCGACTAGCGGGGGGTGTCTACAATGAGCAGTTCTTC.

The CDR3 DNA reads as TGTGCCAGTAGTATTTTCGGACAGGGAGAGTATACGCAGTATTTT. Its translation is CASSIFGQGEYTQYF. J is TRBJ2-3 and V is TRBV19, with 8 nucleotides matching TRBD1. This CDR3 has 15 amino acids. The trim removed 3 bases at V and 7 bases at J, leaving 9 bases unmatched. Germline CDR1 LNHDA, CDR2 SQIVND (reference sequence). Using reference TRBV19 and TRBJ2-3 for the parts outside the CDR3, the full variable domain is DGGITQSPKYLFRKEGQNVTLSCEQNLNHDAMYWYRQDPGQGLRLIYYSQIVNDFQKGDIAEGYSVSREKKESFPLTVTSAQKNPTAFYLCASSIFGQGEYTQYFGPGTRLTVL.

The chain employs TRBV20-1 and TRBJ2-7; no clear D gene. The CDR3 totals 12 residues. Per the germline V gene, CDR1 is DFQATT and CDR2 is SNEGSKA (reference sequence). V dropped 3 bases and J dropped 1 base, with 7 bases sitting between them. The DNA for the CDR3 is TGCAGTGCTAGCATTCAGTCCTACGAGCAGTACGTC. It codes for CSASIQSYEQYV.

This clonotype has more than one count but fewer than ten. This chain's CDR3 is CASSLRLAGVHEQFF. DNA for the CDR3: TGTGCCAGCAGCTTAAGGCTAGCGGGAGTCCATGAGCAGTTCTTC. The V call is TRBV7-3, the J call TRBJ2-1; 10 nucleotides line up with TRBD2. CDR1 SGHTA and CDR2 FQGTGA come from the germline V gene. The CDR3 consists of 15 residues. V gave up 1 base and J gave up 8 bases; unmatched junction bases: 5.

J is TRBJ2-1 and V is TRBV20-1, with no clear D. This CDR3 comprises 12 residues. CDR1 and CDR2 from the germline V gene are DFQATT and SNEGSKA (reference sequence). Trimming removed 0 bases from V and 2 bases from J, with 2 bases in between. The CDR3 DNA sequence: TGCAGTGCTAGAGAACCCTACAATGAGCAGTTCTTC. This encodes CSAREPYNEQFF.

This clonotype has just a few counts. The chain combines TRBV5-1 with TRBJ2-1; unclear D gene. CDR3 size: 12 residues. The V end was cut by 4 bases, the J end by 6 bases, with 8 bases between. Germline loops: CDR1 SGHRS, CDR2 YFSETQ. CDR3 sequence: CASSQSLNEQFF. CDR3 in DNA: TGCGCCAGCAGCCAATCCCTCAATGAGCAGTTCTTC.

Only a few counts were recorded for this clonotype. V usage is TRBV7-9 and J usage is TRBJ1-1; D perhaps matches TRBD1 (5 bases). Germline V gene data show CDR1 as SEHNR and CDR2 as FQNEAQ (reference sequence). This CDR3 has 14 amino acids. Trimming removed 1 base from V and 5 bases from J, with 11 bases in between. The CDR3 coding sequence is TGTGCCAGCAGCTTAGGGGGGGTAGAGACTGAAGCTTTCTTT. Protein product: CASSLGGVETEAFF.

J is TRBJ2-2 and V is TRBV4-1; possibly TRBD2 for D (6 bases). The CDR3 contains 18 residues. Trimming removed 1 base from V and 2 bases from J, with 17 bases in between. Germline V gene data show CDR1 as MGHRA and CDR2 as YSYEKL. CDR3 amino acids: CASSQGDGSATNTGELFF. The CDR3 DNA sequence: TGCGCCAGCAGCCAAGGGGACGGGAGCGCGACAAACACCGGGGAGCTGTTTTTT.

The rearrangement joins TRBV20-1 to TRBJ2-5; D is possibly TRBD2 (6 bases). V lost 0 bases, J lost 14 bases, and 16 bases lay in between. The germline gives CDR1 DFQATT, CDR2 SNEGSKA (reference sequence). The length of the CDR3 is 12 residues. DNA for the CDR3: TGCAGTGCTAGAGATCCCAACGCCGGGACTTACTTC. It encodes CSARDPNAGTYF.

This clonotype was seen only a few times. The J gene is TRBJ2-3, the V gene TRBV7-9, with TRBD2 matching over 7 bases. The germline V gene encodes CDR1 SEHNR and CDR2 FQNEAQ (reference sequence). CDR3 length equals 16 residues. After removal of 4 bases from V and 0 bases from J, the junction contained 7 bases not matched to a gene. The CDR3 protein is CASSYGTTPSTDTQYF. CDR3 DNA: TGTGCCAGCAGCTATGGGACTACCCCAAGCACAGATACGCAGTATTTT.

The chain links TRBV24-1 to TRBJ2-5; 10 bases fit TRBD1. V gave up 3 bases and J gave up 4 bases; unmatched junction bases: 7. The CDR3 length is 16 residues. Germline CDR1 and CDR2: KGHDR and SFDVKD. The DNA for the CDR3 is TGTGCCACCAGTGATACCGGGACAGGGGTCCGAGAGACCCAGTACTTC. As protein: CATSDTGTGVRETQYF.

The J gene is TRBJ1-2, the V gene TRBV5-1; the match to TRBD1 covers 8 bases. Trimming at V came to 4 bases and at J to 6 bases, leaving 11 bases not matched to a gene. The V gene's germline CDR1 is SGHRS and CDR2 YFSETQ. The length of the CDR3 is 15 residues. Here the CDR3 reads CASSLRTGNVDGYTF. The CDR3 nucleotides read TGCGCCAGCAGCCTACGGACAGGGAACGTAGATGGCTACACCTTC.

At least ten counts were recorded for this clonotype. The chain employs TRBV5-1 and TRBJ1-2; perhaps TRBD1 as D (5 bases). Germline V gene sequence: CDR1 SGHRS, CDR2 YFSETQ. The CDR3 consists of 15 residues. The V end was cut by 1 base, the J end by 6 bases, with 16 bases between. CDR3 DNA: TGCGCCAGCAGCTTGAGGGGCCCCTCTGAGAATGGCTACACCTTC. Its protein product is CASSLRGPSENGYTF.

This clonotype has at least ten counts. The rearrangement uses TRBV5-1 and TRBJ2-3, with D perhaps matching TRBD1 (5 bases). Trimming took 5 bases from V and 2 from J, leaving 9 bases between them. The CDR3 spans 13 residues. Per the germline V gene, CDR1 is SGHRS and CDR2 is YFSETQ. The DNA for the CDR3 is TGCGCCAGCAGTCCAGGGAACACAGATACGCAGTATTTT. Protein: CASSPGNTDTQYF.

The chain carries TRBV5-1 and TRBJ2-5; D is uncertain. CDR3 length equals 13 residues. Germline CDR1 reads SGHRS; CDR2 reads YFSETQ. The V end lost 3 bases, the J end lost 5 bases, and 11 bases lay between the germline ends. The CDR3 region is CASSSGPAETQYF. The DNA for the CDR3 is TGCGCCAGCAGCTCCGGCCCGGCTGAGACCCAGTACTTC.

This clonotype was counted many times. This chain uses TRBV5-1 with TRBJ2-5; D not certain. The CDR3 sequence is 18 residues long. Trimming stripped 0 bases from V and 2 bases from J, with 20 bases between. Looked up from germline, CDR1 is SGHRS and CDR2 is YFSETQ. The CDR3 here is CASSLGPRTAPPQETQYF. CDR3 nucleotides: TGCGCCAGCAGCTTGGGGCCCCGGACGGCACCCCCTCAAGAGACCCAGTACTTC. The entire variable domain, with the rest obtained from reference TRBV5-1 and TRBJ2-5, is as follows: KAGVTQTPRYLIKTRGQQVTLSCSPISGHRSVSWYQQTPGQGLQFLFEYFSETQRNKGNFPGRFSGRQFSNSRSEMNVSTLELGDSALYLCASSLGPRTAPPQETQYFGPGTRLLVL.